This T cell receptor (beta chain) appears in the sequencing data of a study of OX40 agonist ivuxolimab in advanced cancers. Study details: Age averaged around 60 years (range roughly 23 to 79), and roughly 80% were male.

Points on this clone: One end of the junction is discordant with germline, which a read error may explain. Within the sample, other DNA sequences also encode this same CDR3.

TCRdb's copy holds only in-frame clones and misses some; the assay was immunoSEQ multiplex PCR. The sample includes about 46,000 clones, approximately 90% seen only once; the top ten take about 0.58%. Sequencing was performed on CD4+ or CD8+ T cells sorted from blood, taken in a trial of the OX40 agonist ivuxolimab. The clonotype was recovered from an adult with an advanced solid tumor such as melanoma, head and neck, liver or kidney cancer.

The DNA for the CDR3 is TGCGCTAGCAGTCGGGACAGGGGGGATGAAAAACTGTTTTTT. Its protein is CASSRDRGDEKLFF. V gene TRBV5-1 combines with J gene TRBJ1-4; 11 bases align to TRBD1. From germline, CDR1 is SGHRS and CDR2 YFSETQ. This CDR3 is 14 amino acids long.